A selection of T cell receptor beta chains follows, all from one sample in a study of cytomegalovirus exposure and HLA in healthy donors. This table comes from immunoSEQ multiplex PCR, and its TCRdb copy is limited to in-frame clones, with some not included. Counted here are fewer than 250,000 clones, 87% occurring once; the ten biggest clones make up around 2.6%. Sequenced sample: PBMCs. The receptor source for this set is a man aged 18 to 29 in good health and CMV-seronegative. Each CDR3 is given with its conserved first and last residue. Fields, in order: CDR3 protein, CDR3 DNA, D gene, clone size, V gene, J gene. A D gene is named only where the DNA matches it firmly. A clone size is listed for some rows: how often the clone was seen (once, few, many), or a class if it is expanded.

cdr3_aa: CASSERSGSGTDTQYF
cdr3_nt: TGCGCCAGCAGTGAAAGAAGCGGGAGCGGGACAGATACGCAGTATTTT
d_call: TRBD2
clone_size: .
v_call: TRBV10-1
j_call: TRBJ2-3

cdr3_aa: CASSSAGGGNEKLFF
cdr3_nt: TGTGCCAGCAGCTCGGCGGGGGGCGGTAATGAAAAACTGTTTTTT
d_call: .
clone_size: .
v_call: TRBV7-3
j_call: TRBJ1-4

cdr3_aa: CASSLSLNTEAFF
cdr3_nt: TGTGCCAGCAGCCTGTCCTTGAACACTGAAGCTTTCTTT
d_call: .
clone_size: .
v_call: TRBV7-3
j_call: TRBJ1-1

cdr3_aa: CASGLGTSGGRGYNEQFF
cdr3_nt: TGTGCTAGTGGTTTGGGGACTAGCGGGGGCCGGGGGTACAATGAGCAGTTCTTC
d_call: TRBD2
clone_size: .
v_call: TRBV12-5
j_call: TRBJ2-1

cdr3_aa: CASSLDIAGLSSQYF
cdr3_nt: TGTGCCAGCAGCTTGGATATCGCGGGACTATCATCGCAGTACTTC
d_call: TRBD2
clone_size: once
v_call: TRBV5-5
j_call: TRBJ2-7

cdr3_aa: CASSPALTESGEQYF
cdr3_nt: TGTGCCAGCTCACCTGCCTTGACGGAATCGGGAGAGCAGTACTTC
d_call: .
clone_size: .
v_call: TRBV18
j_call: TRBJ2-7

cdr3_aa: CAWTNDRVEKLFF
cdr3_nt: TGTGCCTGGACCAATGACAGGGTCGAAAAACTGTTTTTT
d_call: TRBD1
clone_size: .
v_call: TRBV30
j_call: TRBJ1-4

cdr3_aa: CASSYTRGRETQYF
cdr3_nt: TGTGCCAGCAGTTACACCAGGGGAAGGGAGACCCAGTACTTC
d_call: .
clone_size: .
v_call: TRBV6-5
j_call: TRBJ2-5

cdr3_aa: CASSLFQDYTVYEQYF
cdr3_nt: TGTGCCAGCAGTTTATTTCAGGACTATACGGTCTACGAGCAGTACTTC
d_call: .
clone_size: .
v_call: TRBV28
j_call: TRBJ2-7

cdr3_aa: CASRGDSYPQETQYF
cdr3_nt: TGCGCCAGCAGGGGGGACAGCTACCCCCAAGAGACCCAGTACTTC
d_call: TRBD1
clone_size: .
v_call: TRBV5-1
j_call: TRBJ2-5

cdr3_aa: CASSLISVGLSNEQFF
cdr3_nt: TGTGCCAGCAGTTTAATTAGCGTTGGGCTATCCAATGAGCAGTTCTTC
d_call: .
clone_size: .
v_call: TRBV28
j_call: TRBJ2-1

cdr3_aa: CASSYGLKEYGYTF
cdr3_nt: TGTGCCAGCAGTTACGGGTTGAAGGAGTATGGCTACACCTTC
d_call: .
clone_size: once
v_call: TRBV6-5
j_call: TRBJ1-2

cdr3_aa: CASSLWSPRGRTDTQYF
cdr3_nt: TGTGCCAGCAGCTTATGGTCCCCCAGGGGGCGTACAGATACGCAGTATTTT
d_call: TRBD1
clone_size: .
v_call: TRBV7-8
j_call: TRBJ2-3

cdr3_aa: CAFGPGGVETQYF
cdr3_nt: TGTGCCTTTGGCCCGGGGGGGGTGGAGACCCAGTACTTC
d_call: TRBD2
clone_size: .
v_call: TRBV2
j_call: TRBJ2-5

cdr3_aa: CASSLSGFEQFF
cdr3_nt: TGTGCCAGCAGTTTGTCGGGGTTTGAGCAGTTCTTC
d_call: .
clone_size: .
v_call: TRBV27
j_call: TRBJ2-1

cdr3_aa: CASSESRGGERYGYTF
cdr3_nt: TGTGCCAGCAGTGAATCTCGAGGGGGTGAGCGCTATGGCTACACCTTC
d_call: .
clone_size: once
v_call: TRBV25-1
j_call: TRBJ1-2

cdr3_aa: CAWRGQGYNSPLHF
cdr3_nt: TGTGCCTGGAGAGGACAGGGCTATAATTCACCCCTCCACTTT
d_call: TRBD1
clone_size: .
v_call: TRBV30
j_call: TRBJ1-6

cdr3_aa: CASSSRLAGITGELFF
cdr3_nt: TGTGCCAGCAGCTCAAGACTAGCGGGGATTACCGGGGAGCTGTTTTTT
d_call: TRBD2
clone_size: .
v_call: TRBV7-2
j_call: TRBJ2-2

cdr3_aa: CASSFPSGGREQYF
cdr3_nt: TGTGCCAGCAGCTTCCCGAGCGGTGGCAGGGAGCAGTACTTC
d_call: .
clone_size: .
v_call: TRBV7-2
j_call: TRBJ2-7

cdr3_aa: CASSASPTGTGTF
cdr3_nt: TGTGCCAGCAGCGCTTCTCCGACCGGGACAGGGACTTTT
d_call: TRBD1
clone_size: .
v_call: TRBV9
j_call: TRBJ1-4

cdr3_aa: CASNPMERVNYGYTF
cdr3_nt: TGTGCCAGCAATCCAATGGAGAGAGTTAACTATGGCTACACCTTC
d_call: .
clone_size: .
v_call: TRBV11-2
j_call: TRBJ1-2

cdr3_aa: CASRETGSAYNEQFF
cdr3_nt: TGTGCCAGCAGAGAAACAGGCTCTGCTTACAATGAGCAGTTCTTC
d_call: .
clone_size: .
v_call: TRBV19
j_call: TRBJ2-1

cdr3_aa: CTKADANLTTSGRADTQYF
cdr3_nt: TGCACCAAGGCGGACGCAAACTTAACGACTAGCGGGAGGGCGGATACGCAGTATTTT
d_call: .
clone_size: .
v_call: TRBV1
j_call: TRBJ2-3

cdr3_aa: CASSLLTGGEQYF
cdr3_nt: TGCGCCAGCAGCCTCCTAACAGGGGGCGAGCAGTACTTC
d_call: TRBD1
clone_size: .
v_call: TRBV4-3
j_call: TRBJ2-7

cdr3_aa: CASSQGGMNTEAFF
cdr3_nt: TGCGCCAGCAGCCAAGGCGGGATGAACACTGAAGCTTTCTTT
d_call: .
clone_size: .
v_call: TRBV4-1
j_call: TRBJ1-1

cdr3_aa: CASSTTKANTGELFF
cdr3_nt: TGTGCCAGCAGCACAACCAAAGCGAACACCGGGGAGCTGTTTTTT
d_call: .
clone_size: few
v_call: TRBV5-4
j_call: TRBJ2-2

cdr3_aa: CASRENVHEQYF
cdr3_nt: TGTGCCAGCAGGGAGAACGTCCACGAGCAGTACTTC
d_call: .
clone_size: .
v_call: TRBV2
j_call: TRBJ2-7

cdr3_aa: CASSPGETQYF
cdr3_nt: TGTGCCAGCAGCCCCGGAGAGACCCAGTACTTC
d_call: .
clone_size: .
v_call: TRBV14
j_call: TRBJ2-5

cdr3_aa: CSVLPGGSGTGELFF
cdr3_nt: TGCAGCGTTCTTCCCGGGGGGAGTGGGACCGGGGAGCTGTTTTTT
d_call: TRBD2
clone_size: .
v_call: TRBV29-1
j_call: TRBJ2-2

cdr3_aa: CASSESLRGNQPQHF
cdr3_nt: TGTGCCAGCAGTGAATCTTTGAGGGGGAATCAGCCCCAGCATTTT
d_call: .
clone_size: .
v_call: TRBV6-1
j_call: TRBJ1-5

cdr3_aa: CSVRRLEVNEQFF
cdr3_nt: TGCAGCGTTCGGAGACTAGAAGTTAATGAGCAGTTCTTC
d_call: .
clone_size: .
v_call: TRBV29-1
j_call: TRBJ2-1

cdr3_aa: CASRTDRWASEQYF
cdr3_nt: TGTGCCAGCAGGACGGACAGGTGGGCATCCGAGCAGTACTTC
d_call: TRBD1
clone_size: .
v_call: TRBV28
j_call: TRBJ2-7

cdr3_aa: CSERGVDTQYF
cdr3_nt: TGCAGTGAGCGGGGAGTAGATACGCAGTATTTT
d_call: TRBD2
clone_size: .
v_call: TRBV20-1
j_call: TRBJ2-3

cdr3_aa: CASSSRPSGPTYEQYF
cdr3_nt: TGTGCCAGCAGTTCCAGGCCTAGCGGACCTACCTACGAGCAGTACTTC
d_call: TRBD2
clone_size: .
v_call: TRBV28
j_call: TRBJ2-7

cdr3_aa: CSVRKTGGNTIYF
cdr3_nt: TGCAGCGTTCGAAAGACGGGAGGAAACACCATATATTTT
d_call: .
clone_size: .
v_call: TRBV29-1
j_call: TRBJ1-3

cdr3_aa: CASSLNVGSGRAVPYEQYF
cdr3_nt: TGTGCCAGCAGTTTAAATGTGGGCAGCGGGAGGGCCGTACCCTACGAGCAGTACTTC
d_call: TRBD2
clone_size: .
v_call: TRBV27
j_call: TRBJ2-7

cdr3_aa: CASSWDRVTNQPQHF
cdr3_nt: TGTGCCAGCAGTTGGGACAGGGTGACAAATCAGCCCCAGCATTTT
d_call: TRBD1
clone_size: .
v_call: TRBV28
j_call: TRBJ1-5